This record concerns one T cell receptor beta chain sequence. Its antigen is as yet unknown. The data were taken from a study of Ad26.COV2.S vaccination and SARS-CoV-2 variants. General study points: Spike-specific TCR breadth ran higher among vaccine recipients than placebo recipients. Vaccinated and placebo-treated recipients had similar non-spike TCR breadth. The TCR breadth and depth analyses may have produced an underestimate of total T cell responses. The breadth of spike-specific CD8+ and CD4+ T cell responses after vaccination was reportedly substantial.

The assay was immunoSEQ multiplex PCR, and TCRdb's table has in-frame clones only and misses some. Here the sample spans approximately 400,000 clones, around 90% being singletons. With 2 bases removed from V and 0 bases from J, the gap between germline ends came to 8 bases. The germline V gene encodes CDR1 MNHEY and CDR2 SVGEGT. CDR3 length: 15 amino acids. The origin of this receptor is a human donor who had recovered from COVID-19. The sequencing used peripheral blood, collected after recovery from COVID-19. The chain employs TRBV6-2 or TRBV6-3 and TRBJ1-5; D not certain. CDR3 in DNA: TGTGCCAGCAGTTACGGGCAATATAGCAATCAGCCCCAGCATTTT. It translates to CASSYGQYSNQPQHF.